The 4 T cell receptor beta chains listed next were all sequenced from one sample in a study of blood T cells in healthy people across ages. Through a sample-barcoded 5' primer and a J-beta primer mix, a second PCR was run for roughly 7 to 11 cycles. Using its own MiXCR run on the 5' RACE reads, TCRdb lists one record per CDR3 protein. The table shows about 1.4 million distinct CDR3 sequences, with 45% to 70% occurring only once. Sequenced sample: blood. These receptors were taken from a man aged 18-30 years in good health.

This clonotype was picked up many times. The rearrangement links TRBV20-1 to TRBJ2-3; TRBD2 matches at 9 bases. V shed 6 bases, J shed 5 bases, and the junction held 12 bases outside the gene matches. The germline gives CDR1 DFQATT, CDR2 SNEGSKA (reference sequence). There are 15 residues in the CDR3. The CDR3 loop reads CSAGPLAGRVDTQYF. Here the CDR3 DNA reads TGCAGTGCGGGGCCTCTAGCGGGAAGGGTAGATACGCAGTATTTT.

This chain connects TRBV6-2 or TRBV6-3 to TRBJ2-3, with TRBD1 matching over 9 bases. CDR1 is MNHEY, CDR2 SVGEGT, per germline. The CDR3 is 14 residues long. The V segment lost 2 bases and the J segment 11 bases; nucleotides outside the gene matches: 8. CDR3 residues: CASSYPDRGNKQYF. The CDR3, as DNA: TGTGCCAGCAGTTACCCGGACAGGGGCAATAAGCAGTATTTT.

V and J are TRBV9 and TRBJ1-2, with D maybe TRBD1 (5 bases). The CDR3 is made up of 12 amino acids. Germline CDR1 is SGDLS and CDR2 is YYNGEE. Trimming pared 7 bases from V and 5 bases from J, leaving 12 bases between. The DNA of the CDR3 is TGTGCCAGCCTCCAGGGAGGATATGGCTACACCTTC. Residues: CASLQGGYGYTF.

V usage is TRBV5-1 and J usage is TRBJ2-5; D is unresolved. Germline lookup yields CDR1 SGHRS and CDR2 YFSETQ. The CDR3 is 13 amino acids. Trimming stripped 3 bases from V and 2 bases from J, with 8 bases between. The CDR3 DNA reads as TGCGCCAGCAGCTCTACGGTTCAAGAGACCCAGTACTTC. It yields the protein CASSSTVQETQYF.